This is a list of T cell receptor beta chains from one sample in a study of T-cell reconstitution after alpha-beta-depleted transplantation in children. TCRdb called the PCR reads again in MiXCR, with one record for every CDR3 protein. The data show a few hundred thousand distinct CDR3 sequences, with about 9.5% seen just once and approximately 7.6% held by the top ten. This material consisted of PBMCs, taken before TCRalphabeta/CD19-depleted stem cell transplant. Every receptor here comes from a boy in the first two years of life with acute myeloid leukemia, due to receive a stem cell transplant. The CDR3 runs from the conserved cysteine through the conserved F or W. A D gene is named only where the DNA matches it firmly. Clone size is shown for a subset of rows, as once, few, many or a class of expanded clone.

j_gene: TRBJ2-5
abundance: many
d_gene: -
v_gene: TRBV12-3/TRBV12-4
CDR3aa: CASSFDRWETQYF
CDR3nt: TGTGCCAGCAGTTTCGACAGGTGGGAGACCCAGTACTTC

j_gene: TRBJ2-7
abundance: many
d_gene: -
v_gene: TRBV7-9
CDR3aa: CASSSTGTGYEQYF
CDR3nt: TGTGCCAGCAGTTCCACCGGGACGGGCTACGAGCAGTACTTC

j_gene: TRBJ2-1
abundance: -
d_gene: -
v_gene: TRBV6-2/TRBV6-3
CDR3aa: CSSSYRLERNEQFF
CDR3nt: TGTTCCAGCAGTTATCGACTAGAAAGGAATGAGCAGTTCTTC

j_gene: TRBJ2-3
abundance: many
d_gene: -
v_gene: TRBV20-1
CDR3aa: CSARLASTDTQYF
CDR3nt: TGCAGTGCTAGGCTGGCGAGCACAGATACGCAGTATTTT

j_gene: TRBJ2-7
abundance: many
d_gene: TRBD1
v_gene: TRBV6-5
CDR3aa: CASSYSGTASYEQYF
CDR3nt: TGTGCCAGCAGTTACTCCGGGACAGCATCCTACGAGCAGTACTTC

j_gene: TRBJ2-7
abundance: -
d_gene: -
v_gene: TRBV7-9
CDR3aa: CASSFDRNYEQYF
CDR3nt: TGTGCCAGCAGCTTTGACAGGAACTACGAGCAGTACTTC

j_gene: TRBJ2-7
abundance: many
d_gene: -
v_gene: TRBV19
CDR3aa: CASSIDAGSYEQYF
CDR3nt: TGTGCCAGTAGTATAGACGCTGGGTCCTACGAGCAGTACTTC

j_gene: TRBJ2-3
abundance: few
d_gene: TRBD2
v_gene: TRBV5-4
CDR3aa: CASSTRTSQGDTQYF
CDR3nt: TGTGCCAGCAGCACGCGGACTAGCCAAGGAGATACGCAGTATTTT

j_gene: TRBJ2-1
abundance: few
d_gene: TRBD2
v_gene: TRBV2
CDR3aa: CASSSRRETYNEQFF
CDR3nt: TGTGCCAGCAGTTCCCGGCGGGAGACTTACAATGAGCAGTTCTTC

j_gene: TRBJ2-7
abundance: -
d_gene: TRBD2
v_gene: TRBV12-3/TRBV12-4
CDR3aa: CASSLAGGGFYEHYF
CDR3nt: TGTGCCAGCAGTCTCGCGGGGGGGGGTTTCTACGAGCATTACTTC

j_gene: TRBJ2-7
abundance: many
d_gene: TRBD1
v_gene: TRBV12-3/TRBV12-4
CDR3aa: CASSRGQGAREQYF
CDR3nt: TGTGCCAGCAGCCGGGGACAGGGGGCGAGGGAGCAGTACTTC

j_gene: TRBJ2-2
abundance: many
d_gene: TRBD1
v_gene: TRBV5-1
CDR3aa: CASSLGDRNTGELFF
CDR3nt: TGCGCCAGCAGCTTGGGGGACAGAAACACCGGGGAGCTGTTTTTT

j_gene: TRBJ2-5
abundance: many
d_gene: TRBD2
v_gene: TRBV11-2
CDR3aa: CASSLNPLGGQETQYF
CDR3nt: TGTGCCAGCAGCTTAAATCCCCTCGGGGGGCAAGAGACCCAGTACTTC

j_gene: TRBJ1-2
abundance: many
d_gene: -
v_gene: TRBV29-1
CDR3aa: CSVRQMYGYTF
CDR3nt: TGCAGCGTAAGACAGATGTATGGCTACACCTTC

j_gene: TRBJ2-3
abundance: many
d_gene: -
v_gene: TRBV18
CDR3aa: CASSPSSTDTQYF
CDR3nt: TGTGCCAGCTCACCCTCTAGCACAGATACGCAGTATTTT

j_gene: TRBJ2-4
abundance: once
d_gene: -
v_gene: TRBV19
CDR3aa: CASSFTRPNIQYF
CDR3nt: TGTGCCAGTAGTTTCACTAGACCAAACATTCAGTACTTC

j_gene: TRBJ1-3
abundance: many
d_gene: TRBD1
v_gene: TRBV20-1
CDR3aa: CSASRDRGLNTIYF
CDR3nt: TGCAGTGCTAGCCGGGACAGGGGTCTAAACACCATATATTTT

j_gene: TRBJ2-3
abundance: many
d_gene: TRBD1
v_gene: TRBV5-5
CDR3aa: CASSLAGQEQYF
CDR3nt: TGTGCCAGCAGCTTGGCGGGACAGGAGCAGTATTTT

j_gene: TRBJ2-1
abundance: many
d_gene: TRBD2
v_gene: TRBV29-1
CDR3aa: CSVVGLAGVNEQFF
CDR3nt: TGCAGCGTCGTTGGACTAGCGGGAGTCAATGAGCAGTTCTTC

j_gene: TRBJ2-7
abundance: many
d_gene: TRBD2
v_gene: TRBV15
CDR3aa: CATSPRTSGGYEQYF
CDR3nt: TGTGCCACCAGCCCCCGGACTAGCGGGGGCTACGAGCAGTACTTC

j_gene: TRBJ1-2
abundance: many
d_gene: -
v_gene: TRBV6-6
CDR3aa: CASSYKGLRGYTF
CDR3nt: TGTGCCAGCAGTTACAAGGGGCTGAGGGGCTACACCTTC

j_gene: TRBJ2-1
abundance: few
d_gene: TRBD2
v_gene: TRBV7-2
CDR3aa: CASSLVPSGLGNEQFF
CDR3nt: TGTGCCAGCAGCTTAGTCCCTAGCGGCTTGGGCAATGAGCAGTTCTTC

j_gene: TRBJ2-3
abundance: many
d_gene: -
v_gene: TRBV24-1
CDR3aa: CATSDPRDKIQKPTDTQYF
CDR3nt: TGTGCCACCAGTGACCCCCGGGACAAAATCCAGAAGCCCACAGATACGCAGTATTTT

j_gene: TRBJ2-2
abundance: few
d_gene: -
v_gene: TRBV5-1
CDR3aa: CASSLGFGELFF
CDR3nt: TGCGCCAGCAGCTTGGGGTTCGGGGAGCTGTTTTTT

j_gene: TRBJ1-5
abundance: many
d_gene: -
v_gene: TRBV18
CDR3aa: CASSPTAQPQHF
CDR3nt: TGTGCCAGCTCCCCCACCGCTCAGCCCCAGCATTTT

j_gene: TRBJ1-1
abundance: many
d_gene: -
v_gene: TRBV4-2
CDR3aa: CASSQDAGAPNTEAFF
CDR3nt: TGTGCCAGCAGCCAAGATGCGGGGGCCCCGAACACTGAAGCTTTCTTT

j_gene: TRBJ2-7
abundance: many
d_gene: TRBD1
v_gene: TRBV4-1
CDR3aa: CASSQNLGQGAYEQYF
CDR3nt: TGCGCCAGCAGCCAAAATTTGGGACAGGGGGCTTACGAGCAGTACTTC

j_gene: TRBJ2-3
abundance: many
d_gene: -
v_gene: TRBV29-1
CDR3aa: CSVPTTDTQYF
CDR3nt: TGCAGCGTTCCAACCACAGATACGCAGTATTTT

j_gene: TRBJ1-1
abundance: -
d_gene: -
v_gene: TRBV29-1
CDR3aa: CSVDQTNTEAFF
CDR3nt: TGCAGCGTTGACCAAACGAACACTGAAGCTTTCTTT

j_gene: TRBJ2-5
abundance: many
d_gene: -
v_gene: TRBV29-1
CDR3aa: CSGYGQWETQYF
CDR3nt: TGCAGCGGATATGGACAGTGGGAGACCCAGTACTTC

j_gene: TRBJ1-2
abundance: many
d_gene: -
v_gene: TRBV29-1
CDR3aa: CSVGRGNYGYTF
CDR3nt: TGCAGCGTTGGAAGGGGCAACTATGGCTACACCTTC

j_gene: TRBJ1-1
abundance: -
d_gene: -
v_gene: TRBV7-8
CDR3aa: CASSLPGATEAFF
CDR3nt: TGTGCCAGCAGCTTACCGGGGGCGACTGAAGCTTTCTTT

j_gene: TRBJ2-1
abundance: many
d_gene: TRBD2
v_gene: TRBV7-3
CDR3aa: CASSLLGNLAGANNEQFF
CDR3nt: TGTGCCAGCAGCTTACTAGGGAACCTAGCGGGAGCTAACAATGAGCAGTTCTTC

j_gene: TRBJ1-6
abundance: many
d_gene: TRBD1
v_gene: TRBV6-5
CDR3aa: CASSYWTGGSYNSPLHF
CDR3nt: TGTGCCAGCAGTTACTGGACAGGGGGCTCCTATAATTCACCCCTCCACTTT

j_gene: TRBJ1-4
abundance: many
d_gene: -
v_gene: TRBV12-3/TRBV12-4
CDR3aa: CASSSSIGPLGEKLFF
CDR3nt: TGTGCCAGCAGTTCCTCTATCGGGCCTCTAGGTGAAAAACTGTTTTTT

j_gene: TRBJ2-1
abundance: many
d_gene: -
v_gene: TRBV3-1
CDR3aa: CASSQDSLSYNEQFF
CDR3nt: TGTGCCAGCAGCCAAGACAGTTTATCCTACAATGAGCAGTTCTTC

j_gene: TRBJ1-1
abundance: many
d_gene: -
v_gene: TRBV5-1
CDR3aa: CASSPVYAMNTEAFF
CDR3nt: TGCGCCAGCAGCCCCGTGTATGCGATGAACACTGAAGCTTTCTTT

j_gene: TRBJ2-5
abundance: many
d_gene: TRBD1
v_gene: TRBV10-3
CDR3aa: CAIGDSQETQYF
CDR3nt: TGTGCCATCGGGGACAGCCAAGAGACCCAGTACTTC

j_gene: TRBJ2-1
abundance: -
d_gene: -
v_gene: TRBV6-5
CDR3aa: CASSYRGTNEQFF
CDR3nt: TGTGCCAGCAGTTACAGGGGGACCAATGAGCAGTTCTTC

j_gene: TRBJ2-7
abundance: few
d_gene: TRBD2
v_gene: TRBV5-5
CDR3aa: CASSLAAGGGPSYEQYF
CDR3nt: TGTGCCAGCAGCTTGGCGGCTGGCGGGGGGCCCTCCTACGAGCAGTACTTC

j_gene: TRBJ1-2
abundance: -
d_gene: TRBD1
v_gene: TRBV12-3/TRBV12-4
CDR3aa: CASSLGTGVYGYTF
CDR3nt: TGTGCCAGCAGTTTAGGGACAGGGGTCTATGGCTACACCTTC

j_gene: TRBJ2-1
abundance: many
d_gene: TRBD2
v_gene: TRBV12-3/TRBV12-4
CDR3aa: CASSLVVAGNNEQFF
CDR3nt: TGTGCCAGCAGTTTAGTTGTAGCGGGGAACAATGAGCAGTTCTTC

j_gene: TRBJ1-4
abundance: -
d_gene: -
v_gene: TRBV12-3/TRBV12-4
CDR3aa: CASSPQGRNEKLFF
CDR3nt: TGTGCCAGCAGTCCGCAGGGGCGTAATGAAAAACTGTTTTTT

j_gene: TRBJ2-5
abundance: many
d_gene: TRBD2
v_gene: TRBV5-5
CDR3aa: CASTSGPLAGGPGTQYF
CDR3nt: TGTGCCAGCACCAGTGGGCCCCTAGCGGGGGGGCCGGGGACCCAGTACTTC

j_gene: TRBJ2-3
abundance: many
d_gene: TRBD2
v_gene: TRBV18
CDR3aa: CASSRPGTSGITDTQYF
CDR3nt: TGTGCCAGCTCACGCCCCGGTACTAGCGGAATAACAGATACGCAGTATTTT

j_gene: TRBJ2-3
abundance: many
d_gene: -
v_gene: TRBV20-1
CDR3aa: CSARDKWEVSTDTQYF
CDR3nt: TGCAGTGCTAGAGATAAATGGGAGGTCAGCACAGATACGCAGTATTTT

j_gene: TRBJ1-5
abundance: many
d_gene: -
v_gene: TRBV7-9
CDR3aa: CASSSQGFNQPQHF
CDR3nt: TGTGCCAGCAGCTCCCAGGGATTCAATCAGCCCCAGCATTTT

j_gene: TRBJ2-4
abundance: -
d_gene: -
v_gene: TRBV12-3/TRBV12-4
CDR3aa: CASSLRGAKNIQYF
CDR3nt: TGTGCCAGCAGTTTGAGGGGGGCCAAAAACATTCAGTACTTC

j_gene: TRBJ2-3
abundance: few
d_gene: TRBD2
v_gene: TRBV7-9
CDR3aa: CASSLDLAGGADTQYF
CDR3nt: TGTGCCAGCAGTCTAGACCTAGCGGGCGGAGCAGATACGCAGTATTTT

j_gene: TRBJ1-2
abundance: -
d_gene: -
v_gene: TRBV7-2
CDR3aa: CASSFQGRFNYGYTF
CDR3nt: TGTGCCAGCAGCTTTCAGGGCAGGTTTAACTATGGCTACACCTTC

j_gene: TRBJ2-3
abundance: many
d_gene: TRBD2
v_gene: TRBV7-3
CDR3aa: CASSLKLAGEPTSTDTQYF
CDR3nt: TGTGCCAGCAGCTTAAAACTAGCGGGGGAGCCCACTAGCACAGATACGCAGTATTTT

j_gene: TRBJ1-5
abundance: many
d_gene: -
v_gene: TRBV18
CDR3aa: CASSFRVGDQPQHF
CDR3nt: TGTGCCAGCTCATTCAGGGTTGGCGATCAGCCCCAGCATTTT

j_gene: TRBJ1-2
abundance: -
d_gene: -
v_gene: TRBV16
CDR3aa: CASSQFPSLNGYTF
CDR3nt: TGTGCCAGCAGCCAATTCCCTTCATTGAACGGCTACACCTTC